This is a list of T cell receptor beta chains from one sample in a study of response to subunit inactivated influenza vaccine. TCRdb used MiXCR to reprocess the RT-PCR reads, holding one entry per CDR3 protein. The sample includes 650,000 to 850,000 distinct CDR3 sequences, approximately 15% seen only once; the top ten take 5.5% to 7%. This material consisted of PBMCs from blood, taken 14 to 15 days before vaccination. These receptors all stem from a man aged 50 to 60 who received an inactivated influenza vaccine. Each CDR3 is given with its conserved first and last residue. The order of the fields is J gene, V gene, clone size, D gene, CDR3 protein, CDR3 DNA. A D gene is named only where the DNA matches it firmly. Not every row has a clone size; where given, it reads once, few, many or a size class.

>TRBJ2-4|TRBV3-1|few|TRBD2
CASSQKREDKNIQYF
TGTGCCAGCAGCCAAAAGCGGGAGGACAAAAACATTCAGTACTTC
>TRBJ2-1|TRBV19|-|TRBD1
CASSPLGTGLAGNEQFF
TGTGCCAGTAGTCCCCTGGGGACAGGGCTTGCTGGCAATGAGCAGTTCTTC
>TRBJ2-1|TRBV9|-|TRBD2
CASSVSVLGLAGQSSYNEQFF
TGTGCCAGCAGCGTGTCCGTTCTTGGACTAGCGGGACAAAGCTCCTACAATGAGCAGTTCTTC
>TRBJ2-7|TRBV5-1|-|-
CASKGDVGSYEQYF
TGCGCCAGCAAAGGAGACGTAGGCTCCTACGAGCAGTACTTC
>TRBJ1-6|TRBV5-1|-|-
CASSLAIRDSPLHF
TGCGCCAGCAGCTTGGCCATCCGCGATTCACCCCTCCACTTT
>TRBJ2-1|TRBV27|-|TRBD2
CASSFGLAGATRYNEQFF
TGTGCCAGCAGTTTCGGATTAGCGGGGGCCACTCGTTACAATGAGCAGTTCTTC
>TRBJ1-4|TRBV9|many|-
CASSRKEGAREKLFF
TGTGCCAGCAGCAGAAAGGAAGGGGCGCGGGAAAAACTGTTTTTT
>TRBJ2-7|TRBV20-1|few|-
CSARDQSSVIYEQYF
TGCAGTGCTAGAGATCAGTCTAGCGTCATCTACGAGCAGTACTTC
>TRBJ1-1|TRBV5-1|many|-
CASSLAENTEAFF
TGCGCCAGCAGCTTGGCAGAGAACACTGAAGCTTTCTTT
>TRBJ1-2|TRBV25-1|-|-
CASSGGSGYTF
TGTGCCAGCAGTGGAGGGAGTGGCTACACCTTC
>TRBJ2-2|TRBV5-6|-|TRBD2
CASRIAGNTGELFF
TGTGCCAGCAGGATAGCGGGAAACACCGGGGAGCTGTTTTTT
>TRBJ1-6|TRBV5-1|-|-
CASSLQPRSYNSPLHF
TGCGCCAGCAGCTTACAGCCCCGCTCCTATAATTCACCCCTCCACTTT
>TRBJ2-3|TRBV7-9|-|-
CASSFPLVGWSTDTQYF
TGTGCCAGCAGCTTTCCTCTAGTGGGTTGGAGCACAGATACGCAGTATTTT
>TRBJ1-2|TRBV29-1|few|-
CSVVSRVSLYGYTF
TGCAGCGTTGTCAGCAGGGTATCCCTCTATGGCTACACCTTC
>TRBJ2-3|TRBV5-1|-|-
CASGPPGTDTQYF
TGCGCCAGCGGCCCCCCAGGCACAGATACGCAGTATTTT
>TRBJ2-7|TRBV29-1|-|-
CSVDLAGDAYEQYF
TGCAGCGTTGATTTGGCCGGAGACGCCTACGAGCAGTACTTC
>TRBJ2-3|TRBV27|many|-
CARGVEDTQYF
TGTGCCAGGGGGGTCGAGGATACGCAGTATTTT
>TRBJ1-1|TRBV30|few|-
CAWSYDTEAFF
TGTGCCTGGAGTTACGACACTGAAGCTTTCTTT
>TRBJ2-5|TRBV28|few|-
CASTKGGTETQYF
TGTGCCAGCACCAAAGGCGGGACAGAGACCCAGTACTTC
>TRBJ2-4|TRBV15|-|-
CATSTTGGQNIQYF
TGTGCCACCAGCACTACCGGGGGCCAAAACATTCAGTACTTC
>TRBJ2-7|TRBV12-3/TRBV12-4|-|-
CASSPFRRDPAQYF
TGTGCCAGCAGCCCATTCCGGCGGGATCCGGCCCAGTACTTC
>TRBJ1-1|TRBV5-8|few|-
CASSSAGPLNTEAFF
TGTGCCAGCAGCTCCGCGGGACCCCTGAACACTGAAGCTTTCTTT
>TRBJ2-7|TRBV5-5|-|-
CASSLAPSGNEQYF
TGTGCCAGCAGCTTGGCCCCCTCAGGGAACGAGCAGTACTTC
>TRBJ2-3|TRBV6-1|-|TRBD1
CASSPWTGSSTDTQYF
TGTGCCAGCAGTCCCTGGACAGGGTCTAGCACAGATACGCAGTATTTT
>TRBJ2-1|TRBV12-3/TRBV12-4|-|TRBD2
CASSFRLAVTTYNEQFF
TGTGCCAGCAGTTTCCGGCTAGCGGTTACCACCTACAATGAGCAGTTCTTC
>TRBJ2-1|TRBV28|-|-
CASSSRTVGWGLRNEQFF
TGTGCCAGCAGTTCGCGGACAGTAGGGTGGGGGTTAAGAAATGAGCAGTTCTTC
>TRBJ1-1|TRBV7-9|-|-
CASSPPGVTNTEAFF
TGTGCCAGCAGCCCCCCCGGGGTGACGAACACTGAAGCTTTCTTT
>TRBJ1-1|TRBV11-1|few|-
CASSPVGGRTEAFF
TGTGCCAGCAGCCCCGTCGGGGGTCGCACTGAAGCTTTCTTT
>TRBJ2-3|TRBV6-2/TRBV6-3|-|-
CASRWGSTDTQYF
TGTGCCAGCAGGTGGGGAAGCACAGATACGCAGTATTTT
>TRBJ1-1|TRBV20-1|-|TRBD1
CSARTGTHDEAFF
TGCAGTGCTAGGACAGGGACACATGATGAAGCTTTCTTT
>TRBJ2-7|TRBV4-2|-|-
CASSQVQGRPYEQYF
TGTGCCAGCAGCCAAGTTCAGGGTCGCCCCTACGAGCAGTACTTC
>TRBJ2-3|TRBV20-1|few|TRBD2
CSARDPLAGVTTDTQYF
TGCAGTGCTAGAGATCCTCTAGCGGGAGTGACTACAGATACGCAGTATTTT
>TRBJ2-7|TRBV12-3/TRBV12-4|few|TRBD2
CASSQTSVDEQYF
TGTGCCAGCAGTCAAACTAGCGTGGACGAGCAGTACTTC
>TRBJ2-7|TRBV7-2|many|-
CASSLGGDLSYEQYF
TGTGCCAGCAGCTTAGGTGGAGACCTTTCCTACGAGCAGTACTTC
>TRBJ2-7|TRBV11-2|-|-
CASSFGAGVHEQYF
TGTGCCAGCAGCTTCGGGGCAGGGGTCCACGAGCAGTACTTC
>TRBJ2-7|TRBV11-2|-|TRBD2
CASSLVVGDILAGRYEQYF
TGTGCCAGCAGCTTAGTAGTTGGGGACATCCTAGCGGGGCGATACGAGCAGTACTTC
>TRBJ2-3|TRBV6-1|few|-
CASSEVDKKDKNSTDTQYF
TGTGCCAGCAGTGAAGTTGACAAAAAGGACAAAAATAGCACAGATACGCAGTATTTT
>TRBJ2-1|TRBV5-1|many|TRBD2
CASSLSTSGGGQEQFF
TGCGCCAGCAGCTTGTCCACTAGCGGGGGTGGTCAAGAGCAGTTCTTC
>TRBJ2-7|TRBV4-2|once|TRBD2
CASSQVPSGNYEQYF
TGTGCCAGCAGCCAAGTGCCTAGCGGAAACTACGAGCAGTACTTC